The next 17 T cell receptor beta chains were all read from a single sample in a study of T cells in women clearing cervical HPV infection (dated by TCRdb to 2016 to 2019). Libraries were prepared through the immunoSEQ multiplex PCR assay. TCRdb obtained this table from immuneACCESS and retained in-frame rearrangements with V and J assigned. These tables miss some clones; where compared with another copy, unresolved V genes account for less than half of the shortfall, and the remainder is unexplained. The sample's clone listing holds 30,000 or so clones. Jointly, the top ten make up about 8.8% of the sample. Sequencing was performed on blood buffy coat. The receptor set was obtained from a woman aged 18-70 years with a cervical HPV16 infection that either progressed to CIN3+ or cleared (not recorded which).

Concerning this clone itself: The sequence runs out 3 residues before the end of the CDR3; the remainder is reconstructed from the germline J gene. The gene calls are TRBV7-3 and TRBJ1-1; D may be TRBD1 (5 bases). Trimming cost V 0 bases and J 3 bases, with 8 bases left between them. The CDR3 contains 14 residues. Per the germline V gene, CDR1 is SGHTA and CDR2 is FQGTGA. CDR3 loop: CASSLTGADTEAFF. The CDR3 DNA, read in part, is TGTGCCAGCAGCTTAACAGGGGCGGACACTGAA.

About this clone: The read stops 3 residues short of the end of the CDR3; the missing end is completed from the germline J gene. The gene calls are TRBV29-1 and TRBJ1-2; D remains unclear. The CDR3 sequence is 13 residues long. CDR1 and CDR2 (germline): SQVTM, ANQGSEA. The part of the CDR3 DNA that was read is TGCAGCGTCATTACTAGCGACTCCTACGAC. Protein sequence: CSVITSDSYD. The CDR3 as a whole reads CSVITSDSYDYTF.

As regards this clone: Read sequence stops 3 residues before the CDR3 end, and the germline J gene provides the missing end. This chain joins TRBV7-9 and TRBJ1-2; no clear D. This CDR3 contains 13 residues. Germline assignment: CDR1 SEHNR and CDR2 FQNEAQ (reference sequence). CDR3 DNA, as far as it was read: TGTGCCAGCAGCTTAGGCAGTACAGATACC. Translated, it gives CASSLGSTDT. The whole CDR3 protein reads CASSLGSTDTYTF.

Comments on this clone: The CDR3 end is not reached by the read, which stops 3 residues before it; the germline J gene fills it in. The chain carries TRBV29-1 and TRBJ2-3; 11 nucleotides line up with TRBD1. Germline V gene sequence: CDR1 SQVTM, CDR2 ANQGSEA. CDR3 length: 14 residues. The CDR3 region is CSVLGQGDLETQYF. The DNA read from the CDR3 is TGCAGCGTCCTGGGACAGGGGGATTTAGAGACG.

About this clone: The sequenced fragment ends 3 residues before the CDR3 boundary, so the rest is inferred from the germline J gene. The chain employs TRBV5-1 and TRBJ2-1; 14 positions match TRBD2. The CDR3 runs 17 residues. Germline CDR1 reads SGHRS; CDR2 reads YFSETQ. V was pared by 4 bases and J by 7 bases, with 10 bases of the junction left unmatched. The CDR3 loop reads CASSAGTSGRGVNEQFF. Partial CDR3 DNA: TGCGCCAGCAGCGCCGGGACTAGCGGGAGAGGGGTGAATGAG. The full variable domain, in which reference TRBV5-1 and TRBJ2-1 provide the parts outside the CDR3, is KAGVTQTPRYLIKTRGQQVTLSCSPISGHRSVSWYQQTPGQGLQFLFEYFSETQRNKGNFPGRFSGRQFSNSRSEMNVSTLELGDSALYLCASSAGTSGRGVNEQFFGPGTRLTVL.

As regards this clone: The CDR3 end lies 3 residues beyond the end of the read and is filled in from the germline J gene. The chain joins TRBV7-4 to TRBJ2-3; the match to TRBD2 covers 8 bases. The V and J ends lost 1 base and 8 bases, in that order; junction bases with no gene match: 11. The germline V gene has CDR1 SGHVT and CDR2 SQSDAQ. The CDR3 covers 16 residues. The CDR3 region is CASSLVCGGPRGTQYF. The DNA read from the CDR3 is TGTGCCAGCAGCTTAGTTTGCGGGGGGCCCCGGGGTACG.

The CDR3 spells CASSFRDNQETQYF. The CDR3 bases that were read are TGTGCCAGCTCATTCCGGGACAACCAAGAGACC. The chain has TRBV18 and TRBJ2-5; perhaps TRBD1 as D (6 bases). The read gets to within 3 residues of the CDR3 end, and the germline J gene fills in the rest. The CDR3 runs 14 residues. Between the trimmed V and J ends, which lost 5 bases and 0 bases, there was a span of 10 bases. CDR1 and CDR2 (germline): KGHSH, LQKENI. The full variable domain, with the rest looked up from reference TRBV18 and TRBJ2-5, is NAGVMQNPRHLVRRRGQEARLRCSPMKGHSHVYWYRQLPEEGLKFMVYLQKENIIDESGMPKERFSAEFPKEGPSILRIQQVVRGDSAAYFCASSFRDNQETQYFGPGTRLLVL.

As concerns this clone: The read ends 3 residues early relative to the CDR3; the germline J gene fills the gap. The gene calls are TRBV5-1 and TRBJ2-3; a possible D gene is TRBD2 (6 bases). This CDR3 has 15 amino acids. CDR1 and CDR2 from the germline V gene are SGHRS and YFSETQ. The ends were cut back, 2 bases at V and 0 bases at J, with 10 bases in the middle. CDR3 DNA (partial): TGCGCCAGCAGCTTACGCGGGGCAAGCACAGATACG. Protein product: CASSLRGASTDT. The full CDR3 protein is CASSLRGASTDTQYF.

A word on this clone: The read stops 3 residues short of the end of the CDR3; the missing end is completed from the germline J gene. This chain joins TRBV2 and TRBJ1-4; 10 bases align to TRBD1. Trimming cost V 6 bases and J 1 base; bases outside gene matches: 14. The germline gives CDR1 SNHLY, CDR2 FYNNEI. The CDR3 is 19 amino acids. This chain's CDR3 is CASRSGAGTGVETNEKLFF. CDR3 DNA (partial): TGTGCCAGCAGGAGTGGGGCCGGGACAGGGGTGGAAACTAATGAAAAA.

Concerning this clone: Read data end 3 residues before the CDR3 end; the end is taken from the germline J gene. The rearrangement uses TRBV18 and TRBJ1-1; D unclear. The CDR3 consists of 13 residues. Trimming cost V 6 bases and J 1 base, with 9 bases left between them. CDR1 and CDR2 from the germline V gene are KGHSH and LQKENI. The CDR3 is CASSSHGNTEAFF. The sequenced CDR3 bases are TGTGCCAGCTCGAGTCACGGGAACACTGAA. Filled out from reference TRBV18 and TRBJ1-1, the complete variable domain reads NAGVMQNPRHLVRRRGQEARLRCSPMKGHSHVYWYRQLPEEGLKFMVYLQKENIIDESGMPKERFSAEFPKEGPSILRIQQVVRGDSAAYFCASSSHGNTEAFFGQGTRLTVV.

The CDR3 sequence is CASSLRQESSPLHF. The CDR3 DNA, read in part, is TGTGCCAGCAGCTTACGGCAGGAAAGTTCACCC. This chain joins TRBV7-9 and TRBJ1-6; D ambiguous. The read ends 3 residues early relative to the CDR3; the germline J gene fills the gap. Germline CDR1 is SEHNR and CDR2 is FQNEAQ (reference sequence). V lost 2 bases and J lost 9, with 11 bases in between. This CDR3 has 14 residues.

As concerns this clone: Sequencing ends 3 residues short of the CDR3 end; the germline J gene provides the rest. The chain uses TRBV7-2 and TRBJ1-2; D not resolved. Germline V lookup: CDR1 SGHTA, CDR2 FQGNSA. The CDR3 runs to 15 residues. The CDR3 here is CASSPRELAKNIYTF. Partial CDR3 DNA: TGTGCCAGCAGCCCTCGGGAACTAGCCAAAAACATC.

As concerns this clone: A junction end diverges from the germline sequence, so it may reflect a read error. The CDR3 sequence: CSASPISGGSCNEQFF. Incomplete CDR3 DNA: TGCAGTGCTAGCCCCATCAGCGGGGGGTCCTGCAATGAG. The chain combines TRBV20-1 with TRBJ2-1; TRBD2 matches 9 bases. The read comes to an end 3 residues before the CDR3 does, leaving the germline J gene to fill in the end. The length of the CDR3 is 16 residues. CDR1 is DFQATT and CDR2 is SNEGSKA in the germline V gene (reference sequence).

Concerning this clone: The read comes to an end 3 residues before the CDR3 does, leaving the germline J gene to fill in the end. The gene calls are TRBV18 and TRBJ1-1; 8 bases line up with TRBD1. In germline, CDR1 is KGHSH, CDR2 LQKENI. The CDR3 is 14 amino acids. The DNA read from the CDR3 is TGTGCCAGCTCACCAAGCAGGGGGCAGGAGACA. Its translation: CASSPSRGQET. The entire CDR3 is CASSPSRGQETAFF.

As to this clone: One end of the junction varies from germline; a read error may be responsible. The read gets to within 3 residues of the CDR3 end, and the germline J gene fills in the rest. The sample has other DNA sequences that encode this CDR3 too. V usage is TRBV7-9 and J usage is TRBJ1-3; no clear D. There are 14 residues in the CDR3. Germline CDR1 SEHNR, CDR2 FQNEAQ (reference sequence). The sequenced CDR3 bases are TGTGCCAGTAGCTTTCGTAGCTCTGGAAACACC. Translation gives CASSFRSSGNT. The complete CDR3 sequence is CASSFRSSGNTIYF. Full variable domain (remainder filled in from reference TRBV7-9 and TRBJ1-3): DTGVSQNPRHKITKRGQNVTFRCDPISEHNRLYWYRQTLGQGPEFLTYFQNEAQLEKSRLLSDRFSAERPKGSFSTLEIQRTEQGDSAMYLCASSFRSSGNTIYFGEGSWLTVV.

Concerning this clone itself: The read terminates 3 residues before the CDR3 end, so the remaining end is supplied by the germline J gene. The chain is built from TRBV5-1 and TRBJ1-6; D remains ambiguous. The germline V and J ends were trimmed by 4 bases and 11 bases, with 16 bases remaining between them. Germline V gives CDR1 SGHRS, CDR2 YFSETQ. This CDR3 contains 14 residues. The sequenced part of the CDR3 DNA is TGCGCCAGCAGCCCCGGCGTAGGGTGGGCACCC. It translates to CASSPGVGWAP. The full CDR3 sequence reads CASSPGVGWAPLHF.

As to this clone: One junction end disagrees with the germline gene, perhaps due to a read error. With the read ending 3 residues before the CDR3 end, the germline J gene is used to fill in that end. The chain combines TRBV9 with TRBJ2-3; TRBD2 aligns across 11 bases. The CDR3 totals 16 residues. Germline V gives CDR1 SGDLS, CDR2 YYNGEE. CDR3 DNA, as far as it was read: TGTGCCAGCAGCGTAGCTGGGACTAGCGGCACAGATGCG. Encoded protein: CASSVAGTSGTDA. The entire CDR3 is CASSVAGTSGTDAQYF.